A selection of T cell receptor beta chains follows, all from one sample in a study of T cell responses to AZD1222 COVID-19 vaccine. This table comes from immunoSEQ multiplex PCR, and its TCRdb copy is limited to in-frame clones, with some not included. Of about 70,000 clones in the sample, less than 90% were seen once. The input for sequencing was peripheral blood, taken on day 0 of AZD1222 vaccination. These receptors originate from an adult in good health. The CDR3 runs from the conserved cysteine through the conserved F or W. The order of the fields is J gene, clone size, V gene, D gene, CDR3 protein, CDR3 DNA. A D gene is named only where the DNA matches it firmly. Part of the rows lack a size; the others show once, few, many or a class for expanded clones.

J: TRBJ1-4; size: NA; V: TRBV5-1; D: NA; CDR3: CASSTGRGAEKLFF; DNA: TGCGCCAGCAGTACCGGACGGGGCGCTGAAAAACTGTTTTTT
J: TRBJ2-1; size: NA; V: TRBV25-1; D: TRBD1; CDR3: CASSEVQGAVGEQFF; DNA: TGTGCCAGCAGTGAAGTCCAGGGGGCTGTAGGTGAGCAGTTCTTC
J: TRBJ1-2; size: NA; V: TRBV5-1; D: NA; CDR3: CASSLAPAANYGYTF; DNA: TGCGCCAGCAGCTTGGCACCCGCCGCTAACTATGGCTACACCTTC
J: TRBJ1-2; size: NA; V: TRBV6-6; D: NA; CDR3: CASSYSEGVVEDGYTF; DNA: TGTGCCAGCAGTTACTCTGAAGGGGTCGTGGAGGATGGCTACACCTTC
J: TRBJ1-1; size: NA; V: TRBV28; D: TRBD1; CDR3: CASRTGGAEAFF; DNA: TGTGCCAGCAGAACAGGGGGGGCTGAAGCTTTCTTT
J: TRBJ1-1; size: NA; V: TRBV7-9; D: NA; CDR3: CASSLTGGSEAFF; DNA: TGTGCCAGCAGCTTAACTGGGGGATCCGAAGCTTTCTTT
J: TRBJ1-1; size: NA; V: TRBV7-6; D: NA; CDR3: CASSLSRAGDTEAFF; DNA: TGTGCCAGCAGCTTATCCAGGGCGGGGGACACTGAAGCTTTCTTT
J: TRBJ2-7; size: NA; V: TRBV7-2; D: NA; CDR3: CASSIGQALYEQYF; DNA: TGTGCCAGCAGCATAGGACAAGCACTCTACGAGCAGTACTTC
J: TRBJ2-2; size: NA; V: TRBV12-3/TRBV12-4; D: NA; CDR3: CASSFGGSELFF; DNA: TGTGCCAGCAGTTTTGGGGGAAGCGAGCTGTTTTTT
J: TRBJ1-6; size: NA; V: TRBV30; D: TRBD1; CDR3: CAWSAGGGNSPLHF; DNA: TGTGCCTGGAGCGCAGGGGGTGGAAATTCACCCCTCCACTTT
J: TRBJ2-1; size: once; V: TRBV7-9; D: NA; CDR3: CASSLARGAGFF; DNA: TGTGCCAGCAGCTTAGCGAGGGGGGCCGGGTTCTTC
J: TRBJ1-1; size: NA; V: TRBV18; D: NA; CDR3: CASSPAGTENTEAFF; DNA: TGTGCCAGCTCACCAGCCGGGACGGAGAACACTGAAGCTTTCTTT
J: TRBJ2-7; size: few; V: TRBV6-5; D: NA; CDR3: CASRVTGGTSYEQYF; DNA: TGTGCCAGCAGAGTCACAGGAGGTACATCCTACGAGCAGTACTTC
J: TRBJ1-4; size: NA; V: TRBV12-3/TRBV12-4; D: NA; CDR3: CASSLGGTEKLFF; DNA: TGTGCCAGCAGTTTAGGAGGGACAGAAAAACTGTTTTTT
J: TRBJ1-5; size: NA; V: TRBV2; D: NA; CDR3: CASSNPSQPQHF; DNA: TGTGCCAGCTCGAACCCCAGTCAGCCCCAGCATTTT
J: TRBJ2-7; size: few; V: TRBV7-2; D: NA; CDR3: CASSFPGPYEQYF; DNA: TGTGCCAGCAGCTTCCCAGGACCCTACGAGCAGTACTTC
J: TRBJ1-4; size: NA; V: TRBV5-1; D: NA; CDR3: CASSLGPNEKLFF; DNA: TGCGCCAGCAGCCTAGGGCCTAATGAAAAACTGTTTTTT
J: TRBJ1-1; size: NA; V: TRBV11-2; D: TRBD1; CDR3: CASSPRQGSIAFF; DNA: TGTGCCAGCAGCCCTCGACAGGGCAGTATAGCTTTCTTT
J: TRBJ1-6; size: NA; V: TRBV4-1; D: TRBD1; CDR3: CASSQPQGAVNSPLHF; DNA: TGCGCCAGCAGCCAACCGCAGGGGGCAGTTAATTCACCCCTCCACTTT
J: TRBJ1-6; size: NA; V: TRBV2; D: NA; CDR3: CASGPGSSGNSPLHF; DNA: TGTGCCAGCGGACCAGGCTCGTCCGGTAATTCACCCCTCCACTTT
J: TRBJ1-1; size: NA; V: TRBV5-1; D: TRBD1; CDR3: CASSLDRGGTEAFF; DNA: TGCGCCAGCAGCTTGGACAGGGGAGGCACTGAAGCTTTCTTT
J: TRBJ2-5; size: NA; V: TRBV4-1; D: NA; CDR3: CASSQGVGGPGETQYF; DNA: TGCGCCAGCAGCCAAGGGGTTGGGGGGCCTGGGGAGACCCAGTACTTC
J: TRBJ1-5; size: NA; V: TRBV29-1; D: NA; CDR3: CSAMFPPQHF; DNA: TGCAGTGCTATGTTTCCTCCCCAGCATTTT
J: TRBJ2-7; size: NA; V: TRBV2; D: NA; CDR3: CASSDDGGPDEQYF; DNA: TGTGCCAGCAGTGATGACGGAGGCCCCGACGAGCAGTACTTC
J: TRBJ1-2; size: NA; V: TRBV28; D: TRBD1; CDR3: CASSLPGGSEGYTF; DNA: TGTGCCAGCAGTTTACCAGGGGGCTCGGAAGGCTACACCTTC
J: TRBJ1-6; size: NA; V: TRBV28; D: NA; CDR3: CASVTWGRANSPLHF; DNA: TGTGCCAGCGTAACTTGGGGCAGAGCTAATTCACCCCTCCACTTT
J: TRBJ2-3; size: NA; V: TRBV27; D: TRBD2; CDR3: CASSLRRGDTDTQYF; DNA: TGTGCCAGCAGTTTGAGACGGGGGGACACAGATACGCAGTATTTT
J: TRBJ2-3; size: NA; V: TRBV24-1; D: NA; CDR3: CATSDPRGPLYKDTQYF; DNA: TGTGCCACCAGTGATCCACGGGGACCCCTATATAAAGATACGCAGTATTTT
J: TRBJ1-2; size: NA; V: TRBV2; D: NA; CDR3: CASSEGVITLYGYTF; DNA: TGTGCCAGCAGTGAAGGCGTAATAACCCTCTATGGCTACACCTTC
J: TRBJ2-1; size: NA; V: TRBV7-9; D: TRBD1; CDR3: CASSLARTGNNEQFF; DNA: TGTGCCAGCAGCTTAGCCCGGACAGGGAACAATGAGCAGTTCTTC
J: TRBJ2-7; size: NA; V: TRBV2; D: TRBD2; CDR3: CASSIRRLAGAGHYEQYF; DNA: TGTGCCAGCAGTATCCGCAGACTAGCGGGGGCCGGACACTACGAGCAGTACTTC
J: TRBJ1-2; size: NA; V: TRBV5-5; D: NA; CDR3: CASSLVGGSGGYTF; DNA: TGTGCCAGCAGCTTGGTGGGGGGCTCAGGTGGCTACACCTTC
J: TRBJ1-2; size: NA; V: TRBV4-1; D: NA; CDR3: CASSQAGVGGYGYTF; DNA: TGCGCCAGCAGCCAAGCGGGGGTTGGTGGCTATGGCTACACCTTC
J: TRBJ2-7; size: NA; V: TRBV9; D: TRBD1; CDR3: CASSPNFGTGLYEQYF; DNA: TGTGCCAGCAGCCCAAACTTCGGGACAGGTCTCTACGAGCAGTACTTC
J: TRBJ2-3; size: NA; V: TRBV7-9; D: NA; CDR3: CASSPGNKPDTQYF; DNA: TGTGCCAGCAGCCCAGGGAACAAACCAGATACGCAGTATTTT
J: TRBJ1-5; size: once; V: TRBV2; D: NA; CDR3: CASSGGVALLSNQPQHF; DNA: TGTGCCAGCAGTGGGGGCGTGGCACTCCTTAGCAATCAGCCCCAGCATTTT
J: TRBJ1-3; size: NA; V: TRBV5-1; D: TRBD1; CDR3: CASSEGARGNTIYF; DNA: TGCGCCAGCAGCGAGGGGGCGCGGGGAAACACCATATATTTT
J: TRBJ1-1; size: NA; V: TRBV30; D: TRBD1; CDR3: CAWSRLIGTANTEAFF; DNA: TGTGCCTGGAGTAGGTTGATAGGGACAGCAAACACTGAAGCTTTCTTT
J: TRBJ2-2; size: NA; V: TRBV3-1/TRBV3-2; D: TRBD2; CDR3: CASSQGAAGALGTGELFF; DNA: TGTGCCAGCAGCCAGGGCGCAGCGGGGGCTCTTGGCACCGGGGAGCTGTTTTTT
J: TRBJ1-5; size: few; V: TRBV4-1; D: NA; CDR3: CASSQVGVGEPQHF; DNA: TGCGCCAGCAGCCAAGTTGGTGTAGGGGAGCCCCAGCATTTT